This TCR beta chain was recorded in a study of tumor-infiltrating lymphocytes in primary liver carcinoma. Overall study: Participating patients were men and women between 30 and 69 years old. Study results and caveats: CD8+ and CD4+ repertoires went uncompared, the samples being bulk unsorted.

Of note for this clonotype: Its antigen is not known.

Germline DNA was also extracted, with blood RNA taken from unsorted whole blood. Donors were untreated and chronically infected with HBV. Presurgery, about 3.9 milliliters of peripheral blood were collected. Germline V gene sequence: CDR1 GTSNPN, CDR2 SVGIG (reference sequence). Trimming took off 5 bases at V and 4 bases at J, with 11 bases between the two ends. This CDR3 is built from 12 residues. Reverse transcription of approximately 500 ng total RNA with a constant-region primer produced TCR beta cDNA. TCR beta libraries came from three nested multiplex PCR rounds using slightly modified ARM-PCR. Use of TRBV1-TRBV30 forward primers with a C-beta reverse primer characterized the first two PCR rounds, which lasted 10 cycles each. TCRdb reanalysed the multiplex PCR reads using MiXCR and keeps one entry per CDR3 protein. The data hold 300,000 to 400,000 distinct CDR3 sequences, with about two thirds observed a single time.

The sequencing sample was made of peripheral blood. The clonotype was recovered from a man aged 40-55 years with primary liver carcinoma and hepatitis B virus infection. The J gene is TRBJ1-1, the V gene TRBV30; the D gene is possibly TRBD1 (5 bases). The CDR3 coding sequence is TGTGCCTGGTGCCAGGGTTCCACTGAAGCTTTCTTT. Encoded protein: CAWCQGSTEAFF.